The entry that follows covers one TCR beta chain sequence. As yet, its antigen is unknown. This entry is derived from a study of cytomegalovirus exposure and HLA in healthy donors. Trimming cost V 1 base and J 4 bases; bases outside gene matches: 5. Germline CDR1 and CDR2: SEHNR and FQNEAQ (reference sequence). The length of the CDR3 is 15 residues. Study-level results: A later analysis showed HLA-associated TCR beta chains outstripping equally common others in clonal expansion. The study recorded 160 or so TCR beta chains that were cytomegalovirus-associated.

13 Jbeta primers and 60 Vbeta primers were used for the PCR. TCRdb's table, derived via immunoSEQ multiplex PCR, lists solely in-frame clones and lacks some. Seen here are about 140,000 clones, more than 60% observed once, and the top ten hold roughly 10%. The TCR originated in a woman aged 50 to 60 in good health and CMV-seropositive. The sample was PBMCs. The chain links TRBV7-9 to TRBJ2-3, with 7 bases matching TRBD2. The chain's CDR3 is CASSLVLAPPDTQYF. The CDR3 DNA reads TGTGCCAGCAGCTTAGTACTAGCGCCCCCAGATACGCAGTATTTT.